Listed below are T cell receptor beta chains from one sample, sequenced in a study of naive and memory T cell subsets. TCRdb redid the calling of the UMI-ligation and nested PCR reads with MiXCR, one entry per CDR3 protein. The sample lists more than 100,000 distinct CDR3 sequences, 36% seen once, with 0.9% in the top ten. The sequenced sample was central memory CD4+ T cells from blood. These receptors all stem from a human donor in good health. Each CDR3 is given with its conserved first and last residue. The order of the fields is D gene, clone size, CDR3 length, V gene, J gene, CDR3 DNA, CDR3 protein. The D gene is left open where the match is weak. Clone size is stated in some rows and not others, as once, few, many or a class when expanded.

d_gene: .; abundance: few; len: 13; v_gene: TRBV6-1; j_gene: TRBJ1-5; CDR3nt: TGTGCCAGCGCTCAGTGGAACAATCAGCCCCAGCATTTT; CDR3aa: CASAQWNNQPQHF
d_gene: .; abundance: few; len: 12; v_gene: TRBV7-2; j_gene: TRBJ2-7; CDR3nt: TGTGCCAGCAGCTCCTACCGGGCCGAGCAGTACTTC; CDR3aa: CASSSYRAEQYF
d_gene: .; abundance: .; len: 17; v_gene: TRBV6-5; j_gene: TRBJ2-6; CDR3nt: TGTGCCAGCAGTTACTCATTACGGGGGGCCGGGGCCAACGTCCTGACTTTC; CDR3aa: CASSYSLRGAGANVLTF
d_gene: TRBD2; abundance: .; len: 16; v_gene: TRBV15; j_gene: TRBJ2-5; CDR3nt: TGTGCCACCAGCAGAATGGGGACTAGCGGGAGTGAGACCCAGTACTTC; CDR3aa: CATSRMGTSGSETQYF
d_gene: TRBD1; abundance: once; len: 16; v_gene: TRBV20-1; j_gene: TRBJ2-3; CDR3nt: TGCAGTGCTAGTACAGAACAGGGGGTCGGGACAGATACGCAGTATTTT; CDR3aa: CSASTEQGVGTDTQYF
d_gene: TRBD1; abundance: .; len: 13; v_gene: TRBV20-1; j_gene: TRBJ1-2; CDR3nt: TGCAGTGCGAACCCAGGGGGTTCGTTTGGCTACACCTTC; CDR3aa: CSANPGGSFGYTF
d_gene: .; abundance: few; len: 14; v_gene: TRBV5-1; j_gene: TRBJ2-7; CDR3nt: TGCGCCAGCAGCCCTTTACAGGGTTCCTACGAGCAGTACTTC; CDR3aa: CASSPLQGSYEQYF
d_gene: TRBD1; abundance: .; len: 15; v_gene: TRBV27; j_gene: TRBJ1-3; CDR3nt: TGTGCCAGCAGTCGCACGGGACAGGGAAGAAACACCATATATTTT; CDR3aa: CASSRTGQGRNTIYF
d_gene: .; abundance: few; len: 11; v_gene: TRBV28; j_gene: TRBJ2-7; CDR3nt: TGTGCCAGCGGGAGGAAGGACGAGCAGTACTTC; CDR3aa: CASGRKDEQYF
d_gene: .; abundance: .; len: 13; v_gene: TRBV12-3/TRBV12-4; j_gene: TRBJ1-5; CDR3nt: TGTGCCAGCAGGAGGGGGGAAAATCAGCCCCAGCATTTT; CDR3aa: CASRRGENQPQHF
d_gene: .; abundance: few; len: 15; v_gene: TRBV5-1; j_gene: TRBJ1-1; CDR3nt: TGCGCCAGCAGCTTAACCGGGATATTGAACACTGAAGCTTTCTTT; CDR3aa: CASSLTGILNTEAFF
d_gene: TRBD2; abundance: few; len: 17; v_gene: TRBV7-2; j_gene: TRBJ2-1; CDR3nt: TGTGCCAGCAGCTTAGTCGGAGGGCTAGCGGGTAACAATGAGCAGTTCTTC; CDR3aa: CASSLVGGLAGNNEQFF
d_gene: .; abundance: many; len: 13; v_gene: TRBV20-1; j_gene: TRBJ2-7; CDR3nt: TGCAGTGATAGGGCGGGAAGCTCCTACGAGCAGTACTTC; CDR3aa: CSDRAGSSYEQYF
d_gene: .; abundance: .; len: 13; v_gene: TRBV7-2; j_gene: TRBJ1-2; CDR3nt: TGTGCCAGCACCACGGGGGGACCGGGTGGCTACACCTTC; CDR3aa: CASTTGGPGGYTF
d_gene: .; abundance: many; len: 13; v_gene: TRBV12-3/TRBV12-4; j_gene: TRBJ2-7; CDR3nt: TGTGCCAGCAGGGGACTTAGCTCCTACGAGCAGTACTTC; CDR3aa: CASRGLSSYEQYF
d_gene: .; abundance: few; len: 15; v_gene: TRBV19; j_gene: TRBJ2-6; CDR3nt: TGTGCCAGTAGTACAGGAAGCTCTGGGGCCAACGTCCTGACTTTC; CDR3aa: CASSTGSSGANVLTF
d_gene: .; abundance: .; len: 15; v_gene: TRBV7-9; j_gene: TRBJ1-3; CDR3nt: TGTGCCAGCAGCTTAGGGCGGACGGCTGGAAACACCATATATTTT; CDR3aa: CASSLGRTAGNTIYF
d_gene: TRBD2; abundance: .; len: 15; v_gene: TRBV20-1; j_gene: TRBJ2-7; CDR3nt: TGCAGTGCTAGAGTATGGCTAGCGGGAGCCTACGAGCAGTACTTC; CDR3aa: CSARVWLAGAYEQYF
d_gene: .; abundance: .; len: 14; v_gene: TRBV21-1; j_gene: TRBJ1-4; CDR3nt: TGTGCCAGCAGCAAGAAGGGGGCTAATGAAAAACTGTTTTTT; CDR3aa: CASSKKGANEKLFF
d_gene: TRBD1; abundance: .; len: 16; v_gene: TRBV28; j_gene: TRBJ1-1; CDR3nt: TGTGCCAGCAGTCCCTGGACAGGGCCGAGGAACACTGAAGCTTTCTTT; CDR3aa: CASSPWTGPRNTEAFF
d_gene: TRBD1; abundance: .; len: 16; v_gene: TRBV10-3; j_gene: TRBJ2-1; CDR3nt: TGTGCCATCAGTGATAAGGGACAGGGGGTTCGAGATGAGCAGTTCTTC; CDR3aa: CAISDKGQGVRDEQFF
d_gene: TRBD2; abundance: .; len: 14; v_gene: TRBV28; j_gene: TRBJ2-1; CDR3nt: TGTGCCACCATCGCAGGCGGGAGTACCCATGAGCAGTTCTTC; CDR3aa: CATIAGGSTHEQFF
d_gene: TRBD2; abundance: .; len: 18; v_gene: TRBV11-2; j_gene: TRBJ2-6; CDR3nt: TGTGCCAGCAGCTTATCCCTCTTGGGGGGGGCTGGGGCCAACGTCCTGACTTTC; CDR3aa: CASSLSLLGGAGANVLTF
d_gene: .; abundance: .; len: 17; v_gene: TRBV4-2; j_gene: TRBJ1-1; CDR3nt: TGTGCCAGCAGCGGGACCCCGAGGGCGATGATGAACACTGAAGCTTTCTTT; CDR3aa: CASSGTPRAMMNTEAFF
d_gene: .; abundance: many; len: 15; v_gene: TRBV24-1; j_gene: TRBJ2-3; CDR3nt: TGTGCCACCAGTGAGGGGGGTCGACAGGGAGGTACGCAGTATTTT; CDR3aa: CATSEGGRQGGTQYF
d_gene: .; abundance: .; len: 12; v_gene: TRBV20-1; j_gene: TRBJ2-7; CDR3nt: TGCAGTGCATCGGATTCCGCCTACGAGCAGTACTTC; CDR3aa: CSASDSAYEQYF
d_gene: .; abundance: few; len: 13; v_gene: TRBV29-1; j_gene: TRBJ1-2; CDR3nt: TGCAGCGCTGGAGGACAGCTATCCTATGGCTACACCTTC; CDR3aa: CSAGGQLSYGYTF
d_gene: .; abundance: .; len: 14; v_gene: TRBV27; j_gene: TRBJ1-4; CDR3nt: TGTGCCAGCAATGACCAGGGAGGTGGGGAAAAACTGTTTTTT; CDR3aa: CASNDQGGGEKLFF
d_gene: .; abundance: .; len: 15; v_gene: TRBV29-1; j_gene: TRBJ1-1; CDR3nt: TGCAGCGTTGATGGGGGCAGGGTCTCGAACACTGAAGCTTTCTTT; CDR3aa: CSVDGGRVSNTEAFF
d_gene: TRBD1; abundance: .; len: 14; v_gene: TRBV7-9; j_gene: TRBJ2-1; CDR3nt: TGTGCCAGCAGCTTCCCGGGACAGTACAATGAGCAGTTCTTC; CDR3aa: CASSFPGQYNEQFF
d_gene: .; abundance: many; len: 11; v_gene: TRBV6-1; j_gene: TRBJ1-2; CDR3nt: TGTGCCAGCAGCACTAACTATGGCTACACCTTC; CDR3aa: CASSTNYGYTF
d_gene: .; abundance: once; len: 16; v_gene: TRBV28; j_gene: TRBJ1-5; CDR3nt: TGTGCCAGCAGTTCGACAGTACCTCGAGGGGATCAGCCCCAGCATTTT; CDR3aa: CASSSTVPRGDQPQHF
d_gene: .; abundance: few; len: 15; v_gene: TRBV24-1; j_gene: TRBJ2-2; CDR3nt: TGTGCCACCAGTGACCATCGACAGACCACCGGGGAGCTGTTTTTT; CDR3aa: CATSDHRQTTGELFF
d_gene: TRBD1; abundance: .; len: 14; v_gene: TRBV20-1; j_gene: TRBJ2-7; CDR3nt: TGCAGTGCCTCACAGGGGAGAGTCGTGGGCGAGCAGTACTTC; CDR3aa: CSASQGRVVGEQYF
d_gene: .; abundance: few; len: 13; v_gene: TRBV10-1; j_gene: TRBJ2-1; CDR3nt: TGCGCCAGCAGTCGGGGCCCTAACAATGAGCAGTTCTTC; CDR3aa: CASSRGPNNEQFF
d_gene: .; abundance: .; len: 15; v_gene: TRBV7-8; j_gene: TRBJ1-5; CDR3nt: TGTGCCAGCAGCTTACGGGACAATAGAGGACAGCCCCAGCATTTT; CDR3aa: CASSLRDNRGQPQHF
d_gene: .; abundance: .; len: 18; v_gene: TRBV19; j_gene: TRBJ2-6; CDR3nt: TGTGCCAGTAGTATGTCGGGCAGGGCCACTTCTGGGGCCAACGTCCTGACTTTC; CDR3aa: CASSMSGRATSGANVLTF
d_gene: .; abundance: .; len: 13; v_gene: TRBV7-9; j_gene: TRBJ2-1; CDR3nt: TGTGCCAGCAGCTTACCCCATCGAGGTGAGCAGTTCTTC; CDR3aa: CASSLPHRGEQFF
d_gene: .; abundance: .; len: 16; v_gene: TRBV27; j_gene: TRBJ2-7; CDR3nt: TGTGCCAGCAGTCCCTATTTTCAGCGGAGCTCCTACGAGCAGTACTTC; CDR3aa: CASSPYFQRSSYEQYF
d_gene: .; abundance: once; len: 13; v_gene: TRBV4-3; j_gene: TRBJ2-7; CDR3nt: TGCGCCAGCAGCCAAGTCGGCGGAGGCGAGCAGTACTTC; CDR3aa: CASSQVGGGEQYF
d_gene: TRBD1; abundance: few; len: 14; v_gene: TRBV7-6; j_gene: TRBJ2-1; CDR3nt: TGTGCCAGCAGCGCCTGGACAGGGAGTAATGAGCAGTTCTTC; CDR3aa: CASSAWTGSNEQFF
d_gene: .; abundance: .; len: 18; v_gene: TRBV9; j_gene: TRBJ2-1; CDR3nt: TGTGCCAGCAGCGGAACCCATTCAGGGAGAACCTCCTACAATGAGCAGTTCTTC; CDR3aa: CASSGTHSGRTSYNEQFF
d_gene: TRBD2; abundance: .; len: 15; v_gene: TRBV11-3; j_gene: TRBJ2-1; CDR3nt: TGTGCCAGCAGCTTATCACTAGCGGGAGTCCATGAGCAGTTCTTC; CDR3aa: CASSLSLAGVHEQFF
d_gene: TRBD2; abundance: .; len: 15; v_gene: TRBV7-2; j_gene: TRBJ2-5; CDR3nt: TGTGCCAGCCAGAGGCTAGCGGGAGCCCAAGAGACCCAGTACTTC; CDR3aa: CASQRLAGAQETQYF
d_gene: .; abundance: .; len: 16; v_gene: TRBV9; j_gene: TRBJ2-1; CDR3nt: TGTGCCAGCAGCCCCGGGGATGGTGGGAGTCTCAATGAGCAGTTCTTC; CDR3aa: CASSPGDGGSLNEQFF
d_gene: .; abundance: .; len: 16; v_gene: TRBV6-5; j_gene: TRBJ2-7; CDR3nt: TGTGCCAGCAGATCTTATCCCCCAGGAGACCCCTACGAGCAGTACTTC; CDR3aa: CASRSYPPGDPYEQYF
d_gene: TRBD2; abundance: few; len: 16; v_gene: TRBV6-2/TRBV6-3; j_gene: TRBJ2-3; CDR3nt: TGTGCCAGCAGCTTCACCTCTAGCGGAGGGCCAGATACGCAGTATTTT; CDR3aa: CASSFTSSGGPDTQYF